This T cell receptor beta chain was captured in a study of blood T cell repertoires in COVID-19 (TCRdb year 2020). Turning to the overall study: The collaborator samples originated in the United States, Italy and Spain and spanned the acute and convalescent phases of COVID-19. The prospective study material was composed of cDNA or gDNA derived from T cells, B-cell-depleted T cells, or PBMCs. The dataset comprised deeply sampled blood TCRbeta repertoires from subjects exposed to, actively infected with, or recovered from COVID-19. The repertoires were released in a freely available public database intended as a resource for research on the immune response to SARS-CoV-2. Samples came from the ongoing ImmuneRACE study (first 160 participants) plus 1,254 subjects from 6 global collaborators. A de-identified subject ID, COVID-19 status, age in years and sex were almost always included in the sample metadata. Where available, HLA class I and class II types were taken from metadata supplied by the sample provider and were not determined by assay-based typing.

Paper-wide results and their limitations: The quantity of clinical and demographic metadata differed by source and by participant and was supplied without curation.

At one collaborating source in Seattle, patients were enrolled during active infection and were followed longitudinally through the course of disease. Collaborating institutions collected whole blood in K2EDTA tubes following their own protocols. For TCRbeta analysis, collaborators shipped samples as frozen whole blood, isolated PBMCs, or DNA extracted from either of those sample types. The immunoSEQ Assay, a bias-controlled multiplex PCR, was used to amplify TCRbeta CDR3 regions from genomic DNA. In the source study's methods: The number of nucleated cells in each sample was estimated by amplification of reference gene primers within the assay. Sequence reads were collapsed and filtered to measure the absolute abundance of every unique TCRbeta CDR3 rearrangement. For each sample, productive Simpson clonality was calculated as the square root of Simpson's diversity index over productive rearrangements. TCRdb's version of the immuneACCESS table is confined to in-frame rearrangements and falls short of the full clone set. An unresolved V gene accounts for under half of the shortfall where checked; the remainder is of unknown origin. Clone size and V and J calls were adopted from that table, with D and trimming inferred from the DNA. The sample profile shows a few hundred thousand clones; 88% of them were found once. The top ten clones comprise 15% to 20% of the sample.

CDR1 and CDR2, per the germline V gene, are MGHDK and SYGVNS. The CDR3 starts with the cysteine, ends with the phenylalanine, and has 14 residues. Solely the CDR3 DNA is kept, with 42 bases framed from the first base. Trimming takes 5 bases from V and 0 bases from J, and the germline ends sit 10 bases apart. Regarding this clone: The specificity of this receptor is unknown. Base quality data are lacking; no much larger clone is found one base away.

The receptor comes from a man aged 45-60 years with COVID-19, enrolled during active disease. The chain links TRBV25-1 with TRBJ2-5; confidence is insufficient to name the D gene. Source material: peripheral blood. CDR3 protein: CASSKQEHQETQYF. The DNA reads TGTGCCAGCAGTAAGCAGGAACACCAAGAGACCCAGTACTTC. The CDR3 plus the reference TRBV25-1 and TRBJ2-5 genes for the other parts give the full variable domain: EADIYQTPRYLVIGTGKKITLECSQTMGHDKMYWYQQDPGMELHLIHYSYGVNSTEKGDLSSESTVSRIRTEHFPLTLESARPSHTSQYLCASSKQEHQETQYFGPGTRLLVL.